Following are 21 T cell receptor beta chains from one sample sequenced in a study of OX40 agonist ivuxolimab in advanced cancers. This table comes from immunoSEQ multiplex PCR, and its TCRdb copy is limited to in-frame clones, with some not included. The repertoire holds tens of thousands of clones, with around 88% as singletons. This specimen was CD4+ or CD8+ T cells sorted from blood, taken in a trial of the OX40 agonist ivuxolimab. These receptors came from an adult with an advanced solid tumor such as melanoma, head and neck, liver or kidney cancer.

V is TRBV13 and J is TRBJ2-3; TRBD1 or TRBD2 may be the D gene (7 bases each). This CDR3 has 16 residues. Deletions cut 3 bases from V and 0 bases from J, with 13 bases between. The germline V gene encodes CDR1 PRHDT and CDR2 FYEKMQ (reference sequence). The CDR3 is CASSFPRGGSTDTQYF. The CDR3 region has the DNA TGTGCCAGCAGCTTCCCCAGGGGGGGCAGCACAGATACGCAGTATTTT.

The chain combines TRBV6-6 with TRBJ1-2; 9 positions agree with TRBD1. Trimming cost V 4 bases and J 5 bases; bases outside gene matches: 2. The CDR3 has 13 residues. Germline CDR1 MNHNY, CDR2 SVGAGI (reference sequence). This CDR3 reads CASSSQGAYGYTF. Written as DNA, the CDR3 is TGTGCCAGCAGTTCACAGGGGGCGTATGGCTACACCTTC.

The chain carries TRBV7-2 and TRBJ1-4, with a tentative D call TRBD1 (5 bases). The V end was cut by 1 base, the J end by 7 bases, with 7 bases between. The CDR3 covers 13 residues. Germline-derived CDR1 and CDR2 are SGHTA and FQGNSA. The CDR3 DNA sequence: TGTGCCAGCAGCTTAGACAGGAGTGAAAAACTGTTTTTT. As protein: CASSLDRSEKLFF.

This chain links TRBV6-6 with TRBJ1-5, with 7 bases identical to TRBD1. Germline trimming cut 4 bases from V and 2 bases from J; bases unmatched to any gene: 8. Germline CDR1 is MNHNY and CDR2 is SVGAGI (reference sequence). This CDR3 region has 16 residues. The CDR3: CASSFPGGAGNQPQHF. The CDR3 DNA reads as TGTGCCAGCAGTTTCCCAGGGGGGGCCGGCAATCAGCCCCAGCATTTT.

The chain links TRBV4-1 to TRBJ2-2, with D perhaps being TRBD1 or TRBD2 (5 bases each). Trimming removed 5 bases from V and 2 bases from J, with 18 bases in between. CDR1 MGHRA and CDR2 YSYEKL come from the germline V gene. CDR3 size: 17 residues. CDR3 sequence (DNA): TGCGCCAGCAGCAGGGGCGGGTTCTCGGACAACACCGGGGAGCTGTTTTTT. Translation: CASSRGGFSDNTGELFF.

The V gene is TRBV4-1, the J gene TRBJ2-7, with D possibly called TRBD1 or TRBD2 (5 bases each). This CDR3 has 19 amino acids. The V gene's germline CDR1 is MGHRA and CDR2 YSYEKL. V was clipped by 1 base and J by 2 bases, with 24 bases between them. The CDR3 here is CASSQGGATGTPSTYEQYF. The CDR3, as DNA: TGCGCCAGCAGCCAAGGTGGGGCGACGGGGACCCCCTCCACCTACGAGCAGTACTTC.

The CDR3, as DNA: TGTGCCAGCAGCCCTCAGGGATTTGGTCAGCCCCAGCATTTT. This codes for CASSPQGFGQPQHF. The rearrangement joins TRBV25-1 to TRBJ1-5; tentatively, D is TRBD1 (5 bases). Trimming cost V 6 bases and J 6 bases, with 15 bases left between them. The CDR3 consists of 14 residues. Germline CDR1 MGHDK, CDR2 SYGVNS. Complete variable domain (other parts from reference TRBV25-1 and TRBJ1-5): EADIYQTPRYLVIGTGKKITLECSQTMGHDKMYWYQQDPGMELHLIHYSYGVNSTEKGDLSSESTVSRIRTEHFPLTLESARPSHTSQYLCASSPQGFGQPQHFGDGTRLSIL.

V usage is TRBV5-1 and J usage is TRBJ2-1, with 10 bases identical to TRBD2. The germline CDR1 and CDR2 sequences are SGHRS and YFSETQ. Trimming cost V 0 bases and J 5 bases; bases outside gene matches: 8. This CDR3 spans 17 amino acids. The CDR3 protein is CASSLAPSGSTNNEQFF. In DNA, the CDR3 is TGCGCCAGCAGCTTGGCCCCTAGCGGGAGTACAAACAATGAGCAGTTCTTC.

This clone was detected a few times. The gene calls are TRBV28 and TRBJ2-1; D remains unclear. Germline V CDR1 and CDR2: MDHEN, SYDVKM. This CDR3 is 14 amino acids long. Trimming took off 7 bases at V and 8 bases at J, with 18 bases between the two ends. The CDR3 loop is CASNTIHGSHEQFF. Written as DNA, the CDR3 is TGTGCCAGCAATACCATCCACGGTTCGCATGAGCAGTTCTTC.

The chain recombines TRBV29-1 with TRBJ2-1; a weak D match, TRBD2 (6 bases). Germline CDR1 SQVTM, CDR2 ANQGSEA. Between the trimmed V and J ends, which lost 2 bases and 0 bases, there was a span of 17 bases. This CDR3 spans 17 amino acids. CDR3 region: CSVEIWRDVGSYNEQFF. The CDR3 nucleotides are TGCAGCGTTGAAATTTGGCGGGACGTCGGCTCCTACAATGAGCAGTTCTTC.

The chain couples TRBV28 to TRBJ1-4; the match to TRBD1 covers 7 bases. Losses at the gene ends were 6 bases for V and 6 bases for J; bases not matched to a gene: 7. The V gene's germline CDR1 is MDHEN and CDR2 SYDVKM. This CDR3 comprises 14 residues. The CDR3 nucleotides are TGTGCCAGCAGACGGGACAGTCGACATGAAAAACTGTTTTTT. Residues: CASRRDSRHEKLFF.

This chain links TRBV9 with TRBJ1-3, with unresolved D. Germline V gives CDR1 SGDLS, CDR2 YYNGEE. This CDR3 spans 14 amino acids. Deletions cut 0 bases from V and 4 bases from J, with 8 bases between. The CDR3 bases are TGTGCCAGCAGCGTAGCTCGGACGGGAAACACCATATATTTT. It specifies CASSVARTGNTIYF.

This clone was counted a single time. The gene calls are TRBV11-2 and TRBJ2-2; D is undetermined. Trimming took off 6 bases at V and 5 bases at J, with 19 bases between the two ends. Germline V CDR1 and CDR2: SGHAT, FQNNGV. The CDR3 has 16 residues. CDR3 region: CASRGNYRLWTGELFF. Written as DNA, the CDR3 is TGTGCCAGCAGGGGTAACTACCGCTTATGGACCGGGGAGCTGTTTTTT.

This clone has only one observation. The CDR3 sequence is CASSQPQGASGNTIYF. CDR3 in DNA: TGCGCCAGCAGTCAACCCCAGGGGGCAAGTGGAAACACCATATATTTT. The rearrangement uses TRBV23-1 and TRBJ1-3; 8 bases are a match to TRBD1. TRBV23-1 is filed as an ORF, its function uncertain. V was pared by 2 bases and J by 3 bases, with 6 bases of the junction left unmatched. This CDR3 is built from 16 residues.

The rearrangement joins TRBV19 to TRBJ2-7; no definite D call. V lost 7 bases and J lost 6, with 19 bases in between. Germline CDR1 reads LNHDA; CDR2 reads SQIVND (reference sequence). The CDR3 length is 14 residues. In DNA form, the CDR3 reads TGTGCCAGTAAAGACACCTTACCAACTTTCGAGCAGTACTTC. Encoded protein: CASKDTLPTFEQYF.

In this sample, this clone turned up once. V and J are TRBV5-4 and TRBJ1-2; no clear D. This CDR3 is 14 amino acids long. The germline CDR1 and CDR2 sequences are SGHNT and YYREEE (reference sequence). Trimming took 4 bases from V and 4 from J, leaving 14 bases between them. The DNA of the CDR3 is TGTGCCAGCAGCCCACCGGCAGAGATCTATGGCTACACCTTC. Translation gives CASSPPAEIYGYTF.

This clone occurred once. This chain connects TRBV7-2 to TRBJ2-4, with TRBD1 identical over 9 bases. This CDR3 has 16 amino acids. Germline values: CDR1 SGHTA, CDR2 FQGNSA. After removal of 3 bases from V and 1 base from J, the junction contained 4 bases not matched to a gene. CDR3 in DNA: TGTGCCAGCAGCTTTGGGGACAGGGAGGCCAAAAACATTCAGTACTTC. Translation gives CASSFGDREAKNIQYF.

The rearrangement uses TRBV5-1 and TRBJ2-7; 8 bases align to TRBD2. V gave up 0 bases and J gave up 5 bases; unmatched junction bases: 7. The CDR3 is made up of 15 amino acids. CDR1 and CDR2 from the germline V gene are SGHRS and YFSETQ. CDR3 residues: CASSLVLSGNDEQYF. The CDR3 coding sequence is TGCGCCAGCAGCTTGGTGCTTAGCGGGAACGACGAGCAGTACTTC.

This chain joins TRBV27 and TRBJ1-2; no clear D. Germline V lookup: CDR1 MNHEY, CDR2 SMNVEV (reference sequence). CDR3 length equals 13 residues. Trimming cost V 5 bases and J 5 bases, with 12 bases left between them. The CDR3 is CASSGPGGYGYTF. In DNA form, the CDR3 reads TGTGCCAGCAGTGGACCGGGAGGGTATGGCTACACCTTC.

The rearrangement uses TRBV6-5 and TRBJ1-5; 8 positions match TRBD1. Germline-derived CDR1 and CDR2 are MNHEY and SVGAGI. The CDR3 covers 15 residues. Unmatched junction bases numbered 6, after V lost 6 bases and J lost 2 bases. The DNA for the CDR3 is TGTGCCAGCAGAGTGGACAGGGAAGGCAATCAGCCCCAGCATTTT. Residues: CASRVDREGNQPQHF.

This clone was counted only a few times. The CDR3: CASSPRTGEMVTQYF. The CDR3 region has the DNA TGTGCCAGCTCGCCTCGGACAGGTGAAATGGTGACCCAGTACTTC. The rearrangement links TRBV18 to TRBJ2-5; 7 bases are a match to TRBD1. The CDR3 has 15 amino acids. Germline CDR1 and CDR2: KGHSH and LQKENI. The V and J ends lost 6 bases and 7 bases, in that order; junction bases with no gene match: 14.